This T cell receptor beta chain comes out of a study of blood T cell repertoires in COVID-19. In the authors' methods: Nucleated cell counts were estimated from reference gene primer amplification. Clones were read by immunoSEQ multiplex PCR, and TCRdb kept only the in-frame ones, dropping some. The V and J calls and clone size are taken from that table; D and trimming were inferred from the DNA. The table lists over 65,000 clones, 80% of them singletons. This CDR3 region has 16 residues. The ends were cut back, 4 bases at V and 0 bases at J, with 13 bases in the middle. Germline CDR1 is MDHEN and CDR2 is SYDVKM.

The sequence was collected from a woman aged 40 to 50 with active or convalescent COVID-19. Source material: peripheral blood. J is TRBJ1-5 and V is TRBV28; D remains unclear. CDR3 in amino acids: CASSSGSVYSNQPQHF. CDR3 nucleotides: TGTGCCAGCAGTTCTGGCAGCGTATATAGCAATCAGCCCCAGCATTTT.